A single sample gave rise to the 2 T cell receptor beta chains below, sequenced in a study of blood T cell repertoires in COVID-19. TCRdb's table, derived via immunoSEQ multiplex PCR, lists solely in-frame clones and lacks some. The repertoire holds some 220,000 clones, with nearly 85% as singletons. The sequenced material came from peripheral blood. Receptors were obtained from a woman younger than 45 with COVID-19, enrolled during active disease.

The CDR3 DNA sequence: TGTGCCAGCAGCAAAAGCACCGGGACAGGAGATCCTAGCAATCAGCCCCAGCATTTT. Its protein product is CASSKSTGTGDPSNQPQHF. The J gene is TRBJ1-5, the V gene TRBV21-1; the tabulated D call, TRBD1, remains unverified against the DNA. TRBV21-1 is a known pseudogene. CDR3 length equals 19 residues.

V is TRBV29-1 and J is TRBJ2-2; D possibly corresponds to TRBD2 (6 bases). V was cut by 6 bases and J by 2 bases, with 19 bases left in between. There are 16 residues in the CDR3. Germline V gene sequence: CDR1 SQVTM, CDR2 ANQGSEA. CDR3 bases: TGCAGCGTGGGTGGGCAGGGAGGCGCCAACACCGGGGAGCTGTTTTTT. This translates into CSVGGQGGANTGELFF.